This TCR beta chain derives from a study of ipilimumab plus nivolumab after autologous stem cell transplantation. This CDR3 is built from 16 residues. Germline V gene sequence: CDR1 SGDLS, CDR2 YYNGEE. V shed 3 bases, J shed 2 bases, and the junction held 8 bases outside the gene matches. Sequenced by immunoSEQ multiplex PCR; TCRdb stores in-frame clones only, minus some. This table has over 75,000 clones, about 83% appearing once. As concerns this clone: Antigen: not known.

Ipilimumab, 1 mg/kg, started 14 to 28 days after autologous transplant. Study-wide results and caveats: Per the authors, repertoire, Treg and microbiota data justify further study.

The chain links TRBV9 to TRBJ2-3, with TRBD1 identical over 8 bases. The TCR originated in a male donor with diffuse large B-cell lymphoma. The source material was PBMCs, sampled in a trial of ipilimumab plus nivolumab as post-transplant consolidation. The CDR3, as DNA: TGTGCCAGCAGCGCAACCGGGACAGGAATCACAGATACGCAGTATTTT. This codes for CASSATGTGITDTQYF.